This T cell receptor (beta chain) was found in a study of T cell changes during pregnancy in multiple sclerosis. Repertoires were generated with immunoSEQ multiplex PCR, while TCRdb's copy carries only in-frame clones and drops some. This sample has under 75,000 clones, with roughly 89% found just once. The trim removed 2 bases at V and 4 bases at J, leaving 6 bases unmatched. The CDR3 is 15 amino acids. Per germline, CDR1 SGHRS and CDR2 YFSETQ. The sample was peripheral blood, taken in the third trimester of pregnancy. The rearrangement uses TRBV5-1 and TRBJ1-1; 9 nucleotides align to TRBD1. The TCR sequence derives from a female donor in good health, enrolled as a control in a pregnancy study. CDR3 loop: CASSLSGTGITEAFF. CDR3 DNA: TGCGCCAGCAGCTTAAGTGGGACAGGGATCACTGAAGCTTTCTTT.